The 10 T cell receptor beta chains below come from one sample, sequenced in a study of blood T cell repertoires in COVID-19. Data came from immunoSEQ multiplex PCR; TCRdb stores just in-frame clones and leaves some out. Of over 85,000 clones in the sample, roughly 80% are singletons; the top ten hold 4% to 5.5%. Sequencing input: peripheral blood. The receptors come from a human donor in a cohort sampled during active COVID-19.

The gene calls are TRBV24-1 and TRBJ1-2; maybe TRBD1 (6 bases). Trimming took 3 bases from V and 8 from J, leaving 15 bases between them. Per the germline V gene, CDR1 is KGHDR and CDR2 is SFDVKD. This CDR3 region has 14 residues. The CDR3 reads CATSDVTGLKGYTF. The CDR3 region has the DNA TGTGCCACCAGTGATGTCACAGGGCTTAAAGGCTACACCTTC.

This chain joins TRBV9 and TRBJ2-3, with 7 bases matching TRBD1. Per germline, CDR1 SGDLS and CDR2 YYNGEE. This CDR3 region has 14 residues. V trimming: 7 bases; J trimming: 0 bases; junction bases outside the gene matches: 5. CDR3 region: CASGSDRSTDTQYF. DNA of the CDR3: TGTGCCAGCGGCTCGGACAGGAGCACAGATACGCAGTATTTT.

The CDR3 sequence is CASSLGTGGRNTEAFF. DNA for the CDR3: TGCGCCAGCAGCCTAGGGACAGGGGGCAGGAACACTGAAGCTTTCTTT. The chain joins TRBV5-1 to TRBJ1-1, with 12 bases fitting TRBD1. The CDR3 consists of 16 residues. The junction had 5 bases not matched to a gene; V was cut back by 4 bases and J by 1 base. Germline CDR1 SGHRS, CDR2 YFSETQ.

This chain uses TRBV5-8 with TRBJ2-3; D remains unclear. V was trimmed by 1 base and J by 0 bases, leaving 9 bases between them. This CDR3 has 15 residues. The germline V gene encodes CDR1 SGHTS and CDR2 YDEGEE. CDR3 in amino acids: CASSLSQRSTDTQYF. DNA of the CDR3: TGTGCCAGCAGCTTGAGCCAGCGAAGCACAGATACGCAGTATTTT. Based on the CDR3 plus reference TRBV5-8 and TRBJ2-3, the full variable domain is EAGVTQSPTHLIKTRGQQATLRCSPISGHTSVYWYQQALGLGLQFLLWYDEGEERNRGNFPPRFSGRQFPNYSSELNVNALELEDSALYLCASSLSQRSTDTQYFGPGTRLTVL.

The CDR3 DNA follows: TGTGCCAGCAGTTACAACAGGGAAAATCAGCCCCAGCATTTT. Amino acids: CASSYNRENQPQHF. The gene calls are TRBV6-6 and TRBJ1-5; tentative D call: TRBD1 (6 bases). This CDR3 spans 14 amino acids. Between the trimmed V and J ends, which lost 2 bases and 4 bases, there was a span of 9 bases. Germline V gene lookup returns CDR1 MNHNY and CDR2 SVGAGI (reference sequence).

CDR3 in amino acids: CASSLRGNYGYTF. CDR3 DNA: TGCGCCAGCAGCTTGAGGGGCAACTATGGCTACACCTTC. The J gene is TRBJ1-2, the V gene TRBV5-1; D is perhaps TRBD1 (5 bases). CDR3 size: 13 residues. Per the germline V gene, CDR1 is SGHRS and CDR2 is YFSETQ. The V gene lost 1 base and the J gene lost 2 bases, with 6 bases spanning the gap.

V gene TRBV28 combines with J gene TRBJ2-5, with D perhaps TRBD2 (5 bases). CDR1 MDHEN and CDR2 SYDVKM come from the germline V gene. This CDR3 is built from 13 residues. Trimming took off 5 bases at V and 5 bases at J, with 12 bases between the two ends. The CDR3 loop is CASSTSYIETQYF. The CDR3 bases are TGTGCCAGCAGTACTAGTTACATCGAGACCCAGTACTTC.

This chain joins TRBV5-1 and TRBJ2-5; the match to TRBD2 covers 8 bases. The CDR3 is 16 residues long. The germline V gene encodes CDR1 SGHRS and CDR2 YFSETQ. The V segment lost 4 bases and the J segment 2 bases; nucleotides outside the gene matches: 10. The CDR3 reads CASSPGPAGAQETQYF. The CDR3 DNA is TGCGCCAGCAGCCCGGGGCCAGCGGGGGCTCAAGAGACCCAGTACTTC.

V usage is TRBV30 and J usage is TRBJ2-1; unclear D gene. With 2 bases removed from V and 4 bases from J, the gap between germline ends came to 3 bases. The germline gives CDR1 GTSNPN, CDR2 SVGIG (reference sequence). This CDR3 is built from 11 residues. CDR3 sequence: CAWSQYNEQFF. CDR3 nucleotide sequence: TGTGCCTGGAGTCAATACAATGAGCAGTTCTTC.

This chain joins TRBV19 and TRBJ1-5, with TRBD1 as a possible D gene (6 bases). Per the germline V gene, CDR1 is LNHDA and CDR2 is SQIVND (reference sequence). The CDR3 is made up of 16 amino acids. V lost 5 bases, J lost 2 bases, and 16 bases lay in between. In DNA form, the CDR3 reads TGTGCCAGTAGTCCAACACAGGGAAGGGGCAATCAGCCCCAGCATTTT. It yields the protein CASSPTQGRGNQPQHF.